This T cell receptor beta chain appears in the sequencing data of a study of T cells in Graves' hyperthyroidism and ophthalmopathy. V gave up 5 bases and J gave up 3 bases; unmatched junction bases: 8. Germline loops: CDR1 SGHRS, CDR2 YFSETQ. This CDR3 contains 14 residues. What was amplified from RNA transcripts were TCR beta CDR3 regions. HTBI primers drove first-round RT-PCR of the TCR CDR3. One entry per CDR3 protein, called by TCRdb with MiXCR from the multiplex PCR reads. The sample yields approximately 490,000 distinct CDR3 sequences, 22% seen once. This clonotype turned up a few times. This sequence was found in a woman aged 70-85 years with Graves' ophthalmopathy. Material: blood. The gene calls are TRBV5-1 and TRBJ2-7; 7 nucleotides match TRBD1. DNA for the CDR3: TGCGCCAGCAGGGTAGGTCACAGGGGCTACGAGCAGTACTTC. Translating gives CASRVGHRGYEQYF.